A single sample is the source of the 15 T cell receptor beta chains below, sequenced in a study of regulatory T cells in long-lasting Graves disease. With iRepertoire HTBI primers and Arm-PCR of CDR3 regions, TCR beta libraries were built. TCRdb ran MiXCR on the multiplex PCR reads and lists one entry per CDR3 protein. The sample consists of more than 300,000 distinct CDR3 sequences, under 20% of them appearing once. Time point: newly diagnosed GD, antithyroid drugs for less than 3 months. With RNA extracted from PBMCs as input, the TCR library was made. The data were also submitted as part of a second study, on T cells in Graves' hyperthyroidism and ophthalmopathy.

The starting material was peripheral blood mononuclear cells (PBMCs), obtained at new diagnosis, from a patient treated with antithyroid drugs. The receptors here all came from a woman aged 18-29 years with Graves disease.

This clonotype has at least ten counts. The chain links TRBV7-8 to TRBJ2-7; D possibly corresponds to TRBD1 (6 bases). CDR1 and CDR2 (germline): SGHVS, FQNEAQ. The CDR3 contains 15 residues. Deletions cut 5 bases from V and 2 bases from J, with 16 bases between. In DNA, the CDR3 is TGTGCCAGCAGCCCAGGGGTGGTCTCCCCCTACGAGCAGTACTTC. Translation gives CASSPGVVSPYEQYF.

This clonotype showed up many times. The rearrangement links TRBV6-2 or TRBV6-3 to TRBJ2-5; TRBD2 matches at 10 bases. CDR1 and CDR2 (germline): MNHEY, SVGEGT. CDR3 size: 16 residues. With V trimmed by 1 base and J by 8 bases, 10 bases remained unmatched. Here the CDR3 reads CASSYFSSGSLGTQYF. Written as DNA, the CDR3 is TGTGCCAGCAGTTACTTCTCTAGCGGGAGCCTTGGAACCCAGTACTTC.

This clonotype showed up many times. The chain joins TRBV2 to TRBJ2-5; 7 bases agree with TRBD1. The J segment lost 5 bases and the V segment lost 8 bases, leaving 8 bases of the junction unmatched. The CDR3 loop spans 13 amino acids. In germline, CDR1 is SNHLY, CDR2 FYNNEI. CDR3 nucleotides: TGTGCCAGCGGCCACAGGGGTCTGGAGACCCAGTACTTC. Protein: CASGHRGLETQYF. The complete variable domain, with remaining parts taken from reference TRBV2 and TRBJ2-5, reads EPEVTQTPSHQVTQMGQEVILRCVPISNHLYFYWYRQILGQKVEFLVSFYNNEISEKSEIFDDQFSVERPDGSNFTLKIRSTKLEDSAMYFCASGHRGLETQYFGPGTRLLVL.

This clonotype was recorded many times. The J gene is TRBJ2-2, the V gene TRBV3-1; D gene unclear. V lost 2 bases and J 0 bases, leaving 7 bases between the germline ends. The CDR3 has 15 amino acids. Germline loops: CDR1 LGHDT, CDR2 YNNKEL (reference sequence). The CDR3 DNA follows: TGTGCCAGCAGCCAATTACAGCCGAACACCGGGGAGCTGTTTTTT. Translated, it gives CASSQLQPNTGELFF. Drawing the rest from reference TRBV3-1 and TRBJ2-2, the complete variable domain is DTAVSQTPKYLVTQMGNDKSIKCEQNLGHDTMYWYKQDSKKFLKIMFSYNNKELIINETVPNRFSPKSPDKAHLNLHINSLELGDSAVYFCASSQLQPNTGELFFGEGSRLTVL.

This clonotype was seen repeatedly, ten times or more. V and J are TRBV6-2 or TRBV6-3 and TRBJ2-5, with D possibly TRBD1 on 6 matching bases. V lost 10 bases to trimming and J lost 1 base, with 22 bases between them. Germline CDR1 reads MNHEY; CDR2 reads SVGEGT. This CDR3 contains 16 residues. The CDR3 loop reads CAIDPWTVGAQETQYF. In nucleotides, the CDR3 is TGTGCCATCGATCCCTGGACAGTAGGGGCCCAAGAGACCCAGTACTTC.

The genes are TRBV11-1 and TRBJ2-3; D remains unclear. This CDR3 spans 13 amino acids. Germline V gives CDR1 SGHAT, CDR2 FQDESV (reference sequence). V was cut by 3 bases and J by 5 bases, with 9 bases left in between. This chain's CDR3 is CASSFASVDTQYF. In nucleotides, the CDR3 is TGTGCCAGCAGCTTCGCCAGCGTAGATACGCAGTATTTT.

This clonotype was picked up many times. The rearrangement links TRBV20-1 to TRBJ2-3; 8 bases agree with TRBD2. CDR3 length: 14 residues. V lost 6 bases, J lost 0 bases, and 5 bases stayed unmatched. Germline-derived CDR1 and CDR2 are DFQATT and SNEGSKA (reference sequence). The CDR3 spells CSAISGTSTDTQYF. Here the CDR3 DNA reads TGCAGTGCAATTAGCGGGACTAGCACAGATACGCAGTATTTT.

This clonotype was picked up many times. This sequence joins TRBV20-1 and TRBJ2-2; 10 positions agree with TRBD2. Germline V gene data show CDR1 as DFQATT and CDR2 as SNEGSKA (reference sequence). The junction had 1 base not matched to a gene; V was cut back by 1 base and J by 5 bases. There are 14 residues in the CDR3. CDR3 coding DNA: TGCAGTGCTAGAGTTAGCGGGGGGACCGGGGAGCTGTTTTTT. Translating gives CSARVSGGTGELFF.

The chain is built from TRBV6-1 and TRBJ2-7, with D perhaps matching TRBD2 (6 bases). This CDR3 spans 14 amino acids. V shed 4 bases and J shed 2 bases, with 12 bases lying between them. Germline V CDR1 and CDR2: MNHNS, SASEGT. DNA of the CDR3: TGTGCCAGCAGTGGGATCCGGACTACCTACGAGCAGTACTTC. As protein: CASSGIRTTYEQYF.

This clonotype appeared many times. J is TRBJ2-6 and V is TRBV20-1, with D maybe TRBD1 (5 bases). Between the trimmed V and J ends, which lost 4 bases and 4 bases, there was a span of 8 bases. CDR3 length: 13 amino acids. The germline V gene encodes CDR1 DFQATT and CDR2 SNEGSKA (reference sequence). CDR3 DNA: TGCAGTGCTAAGGGGTCAGGGGCCAACGTCCTGACTTTC. Translated: CSAKGSGANVLTF.

This clonotype has a count of ten or more. As DNA, the CDR3 is TGTGCCAGCAGTGAGGGTATCGCCTCTGGAAACACCATATATTTT. It encodes CASSEGIASGNTIYF. V and J are TRBV6-2 or TRBV6-3 and TRBJ1-3; D is ambiguous. V gave up 5 bases and J gave up 0 bases, with 11 bases separating them. This CDR3 spans 15 amino acids. Germline V gene data show CDR1 as MNHEY and CDR2 as SVGEGT.

This clonotype showed up just a few times. The V call is TRBV3-1, the J call TRBJ1-6; D unclear. CDR3 length: 13 residues. Germline values: CDR1 LGHDT, CDR2 YNNKEL (reference sequence). Between the trimmed V and J ends, which lost 1 base and 8 bases, there was a span of 6 bases. CDR3 DNA: TGTGCCAGCAGCCAAGGAGTAGATTCACCCCTCCACTTT. As protein: CASSQGVDSPLHF.

This clonotype was seen many times. J is TRBJ1-4 and V is TRBV6-2 or TRBV6-3; tentative D call: TRBD1 (6 bases). CDR3 length: 13 residues. CDR1 and CDR2 from the germline V gene are MNHEY and SVGEGT. V shed 2 bases and J shed 8 bases, with 9 bases lying between them. CDR3 nucleotides: TGTGCCAGCAGTTACGGACAGCCGGAAAAACTGTTTTTT. It codes for CASSYGQPEKLFF.

At least ten counts were recorded for this clonotype. The V call is TRBV18, the J call TRBJ2-7; 9 bases match TRBD2. The CDR3 contains 15 residues. V was clipped by 3 bases and J by 0 bases; unmatched bases: 3. The germline V gene has CDR1 KGHSH and CDR2 LQKENI. The CDR3 DNA is TGTGCCAGCTCACCGTCTAGCGGGGCCTCCTACGAGCAGTACTTC. It translates to CASSPSSGASYEQYF.

The chain combines TRBV19 with TRBJ2-1; D gene ambiguous. The CDR3 is made up of 18 amino acids. V shed 0 bases and J shed 4 bases, with 19 bases lying between them. The germline V gene has CDR1 LNHDA and CDR2 SQIVND (reference sequence). The CDR3 region has the DNA TGTGCCAGTAGTATAGATCGTAACAGCCGCCTCCAATACAATGAGCAGTTCTTC. Amino acids: CASSIDRNSRLQYNEQFF.